These 7 T cell receptor beta chains were sequenced from one sample in a study of blood T cell repertoires in COVID-19. Assay used: immunoSEQ multiplex PCR; TCRdb lists only in-frame clones, some missing. The sample yields around 200,000 clones, about 86% seen once. Sequencing was carried out using peripheral blood. Receptors were obtained from a human donor with acute or convalescent COVID-19. The donor label of this sample is uncertain.

CDR3 sequence: CASSRSSSGGDTQYF. CDR3 in DNA: TGTGCCAGCAGCCGCTCATCTAGCGGGGGTGATACGCAGTATTTT. The J gene is TRBJ2-3, the V gene TRBV3-1 (or the pseudogene TRBV3-2); 10 bases align to TRBD2. The CDR3 loop spans 15 amino acids. V shed 4 bases and J 6 bases; nucleotides not matched to a gene: 7. CDR1 is LGHDT, CDR2 YNNKEL, per germline (reference sequence).

In its sample, this clone was seen a few times. The chain carries TRBV9 and TRBJ2-1; 9 bases are shared with TRBD2. Trimming removed 4 bases from V and 5 bases from J; junction bases left unmatched: 7. Germline loops: CDR1 SGDLS, CDR2 YYNGEE. The CDR3 loop spans 15 amino acids. The DNA for the CDR3 is TGTGCCAGCAGCCCGCGGGAGGGCCGGGACAATGAGCAGTTCTTC. Its protein is CASSPREGRDNEQFF.

The chain recombines TRBV6-5 with TRBJ1-1; tentatively, D is TRBD1 (6 bases). CDR1 and CDR2 from the germline V gene are MNHEY and SVGAGI. The CDR3 covers 15 residues. V lost 7 bases, J lost 0 bases, and 15 bases lay in between. The chain's CDR3 is CASNEVWTVNTEAFF. The DNA for the CDR3 is TGTGCCAGCAACGAGGTCTGGACAGTGAACACTGAAGCTTTCTTT.

The V call is TRBV5-4, the J call TRBJ2-7; 11 nucleotides agree with TRBD2. The CDR3 loop spans 16 amino acids. V shed 0 bases, J shed 2 bases, and the junction held 4 bases outside the gene matches. Germline CDR1 and CDR2: SGHNT and YYREEE (reference sequence). CDR3 coding DNA: TGTGCCAGCAGCTTGGGTAGCGGGGGGGCTGCCTACGAGCAGTACTTC. It specifies CASSLGSGGAAYEQYF.

The rearrangement links TRBV6-5 to TRBJ2-5, with TRBD2 matching 7 bases. The CDR3 is 16 residues long. CDR1 and CDR2 (germline): MNHEY, SVGAGI. Unmatched junction bases numbered 5, after V lost 0 bases and J lost 1 base. CDR3 protein: CASSYSYGEGQETQYF. The CDR3 DNA reads as TGTGCCAGCAGTTACTCGTACGGGGAGGGCCAAGAGACCCAGTACTTC.

The CDR3 DNA follows: TGTGCCACCGGGACAGGGGGTGAAAAACTGTTTTTT. Encoded protein: CATGTGGEKLFF. The chain carries TRBV30 and TRBJ1-4, with 11 bases aligning to TRBD1. Germline loops: CDR1 GTSNPN, CDR2 SVGIG (reference sequence). This CDR3 is built from 12 residues. V dropped 8 bases and J dropped 7; count of bases not matched to a gene: 3.

This clone was detected only a few times. The chain couples TRBV19 to TRBJ2-7; TRBD1 agrees at 7 bases. Germline-derived CDR1 and CDR2 are LNHDA and SQIVND (reference sequence). V lost 5 bases, J lost 6 bases, and 1 base stayed unmatched. The CDR3 has 11 residues. DNA of the CDR3: TGTGCCAGTAGTGACAGGGTCGAGCAGTACTTC. Its protein product is CASSDRVEQYF.